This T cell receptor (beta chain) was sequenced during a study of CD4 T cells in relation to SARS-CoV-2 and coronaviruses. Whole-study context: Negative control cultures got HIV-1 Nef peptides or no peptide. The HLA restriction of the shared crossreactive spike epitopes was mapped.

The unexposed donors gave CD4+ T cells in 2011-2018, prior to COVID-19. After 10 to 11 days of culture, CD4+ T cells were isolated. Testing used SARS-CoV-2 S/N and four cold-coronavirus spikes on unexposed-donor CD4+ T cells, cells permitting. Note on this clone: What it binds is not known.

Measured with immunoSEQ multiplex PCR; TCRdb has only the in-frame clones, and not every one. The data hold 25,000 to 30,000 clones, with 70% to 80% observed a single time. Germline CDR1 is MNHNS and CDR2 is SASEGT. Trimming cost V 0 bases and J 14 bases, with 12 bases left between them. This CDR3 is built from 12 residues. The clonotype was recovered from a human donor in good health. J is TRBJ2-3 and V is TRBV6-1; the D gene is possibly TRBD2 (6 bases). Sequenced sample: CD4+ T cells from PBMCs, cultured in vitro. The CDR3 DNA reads TGTGCCAGCAGTGAAGCCGGTGACGGGGGGTATTTT. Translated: CASSEAGDGGYF.